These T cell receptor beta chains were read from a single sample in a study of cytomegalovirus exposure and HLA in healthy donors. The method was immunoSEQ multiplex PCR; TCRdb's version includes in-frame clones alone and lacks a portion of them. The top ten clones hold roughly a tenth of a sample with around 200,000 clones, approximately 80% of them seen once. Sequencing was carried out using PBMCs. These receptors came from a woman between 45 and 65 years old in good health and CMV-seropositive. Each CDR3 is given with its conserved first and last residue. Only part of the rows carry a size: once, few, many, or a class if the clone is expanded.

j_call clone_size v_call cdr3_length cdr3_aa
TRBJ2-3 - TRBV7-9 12 CASTQPVDTQYF
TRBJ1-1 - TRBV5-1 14 CASSSTESNTEAFF
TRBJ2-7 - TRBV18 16 CASSRGTAGSSYEQYF
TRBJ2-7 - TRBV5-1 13 CASSLVAGDEQYF
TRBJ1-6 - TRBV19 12 CASRLVNSPLHF
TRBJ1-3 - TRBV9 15 CASSVGLLSGNTIYF
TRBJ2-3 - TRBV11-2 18 CASSLRSASGWSTDTQYF
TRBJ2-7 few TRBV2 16 CASNNPSGPSSYEQYF
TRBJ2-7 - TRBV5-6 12 CASSSSGGEQYF
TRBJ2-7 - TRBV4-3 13 CASSQQSISEQYF
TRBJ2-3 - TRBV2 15 CASSMTSGASDTQYF
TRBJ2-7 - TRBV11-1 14 CASSYETGAYEQYF
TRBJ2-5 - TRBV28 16 CASSSPGTGSQETQYF
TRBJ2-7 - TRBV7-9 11 CASSSTVEQYF
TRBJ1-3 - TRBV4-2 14 CASSGGGPGNTIYF
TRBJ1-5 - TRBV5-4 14 CASSFGGVGQPQHF
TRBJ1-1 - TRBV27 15 CASSLWQGSNTEAFF
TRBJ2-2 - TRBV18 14 CASSPGVRTGELFF
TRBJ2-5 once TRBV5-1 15 CASSSKRGSQETQYF
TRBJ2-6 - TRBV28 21 CASSTINSQNIYFSGANVLTF
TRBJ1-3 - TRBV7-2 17 CASTDWRGRVGGNTIYF
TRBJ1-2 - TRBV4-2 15 CASSQDTSGHGGYTF
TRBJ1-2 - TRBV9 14 CASSPDGGARGYTF
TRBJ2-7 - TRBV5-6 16 CASSLPSGDTHYEQYF
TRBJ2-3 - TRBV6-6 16 CASSPRVTGPGGAQYF
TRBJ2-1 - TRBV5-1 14 CASSFLAGNNEQFF
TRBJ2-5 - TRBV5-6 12 CASSLRLAIQNF
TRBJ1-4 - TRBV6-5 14 CASSMTGGREKLFF
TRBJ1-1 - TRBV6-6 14 CASSYPRGDTEAFF
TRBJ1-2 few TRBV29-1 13 CSATGTGSYGYTF
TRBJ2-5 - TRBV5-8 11 CASSSRETQYF
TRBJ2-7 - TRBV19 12 CASSITGNEQYF
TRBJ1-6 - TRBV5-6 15 CASSLQGTGVSPLHF
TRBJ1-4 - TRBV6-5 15 CASSLTPDRNEKLFF
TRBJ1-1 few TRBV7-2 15 CASSRTRGGNTEAFF
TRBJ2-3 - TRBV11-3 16 CASSLDSTGMADTQYF
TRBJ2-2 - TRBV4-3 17 CASRRNLGGDFAGELFF